The rows below give T cell receptor beta chains drawn from one sample of a study of early T cells in non-severe SARS-CoV-2 infection. TCRdb reanalysed the 5' RACE reads using MiXCR and keeps one entry per CDR3 protein. Of some 49,000 distinct CDR3 sequences listed, over 3.5% are singletons. The sample was whole blood. These receptors originate from an adult who was a healthcare worker with PCR-confirmed SARS-CoV-2 infection or an uninfected control (not recorded which). The CDR3 runs from the conserved cysteine through the conserved F or W. The D gene is left open where the match is weak. A clone size is listed for some rows: how often the clone was seen (once, few, many), or a class if it is expanded.

size,D,length,V,J,DNA,CDR3
few,.,10,TRBV29-1,TRBJ1-1,TGCAGCGTTGATTTGGCAGAAGCTTTCTTT,CSVDLAEAFF
few,TRBD1,16,TRBV5-1,TRBJ1-2,TGCGCCAGCAGCTTAGCCGCGGGGGACAGGGTAGGCGGCTACACCTTC,CASSLAAGDRVGGYTF
few,TRBD2,14,TRBV29-1,TRBJ2-1,TGCAGCGTTGAAACCAGCGGGAGTCGAAATGAGCAGTTCTTC,CSVETSGSRNEQFF
.,.,12,TRBV19,TRBJ2-1,TGTGCCAGTAGTATCGCTGGAAATGAGCAGTTCTTC,CASSIAGNEQFF
few,TRBD2,16,TRBV20-1,TRBJ2-1,TGCAGTGCCACTAGCGCCCTAAGCGGGGTATACAATGAGCAGTTCTTC,CSATSALSGVYNEQFF
many,.,13,TRBV7-9,TRBJ2-1,TGTGCCAGCAGCTTAGGGGACCCTAATGAGCAGTTCTTC,CASSLGDPNEQFF
many,TRBD2,15,TRBV10-3,TRBJ2-5,TGTGCCATCAGGGGGACTAGCGGGAGGAGAGAGACCCAGTACTTC,CAIRGTSGRRETQYF
.,.,16,TRBV4-3,TRBJ2-3,TGCGCCAGCAGCCAATTGACCGGCCTGGGGACAGATACGCAGTATTTT,CASSQLTGLGTDTQYF
many,.,18,TRBV21-1,TRBJ2-2,TGTGCCAGCAGCCCCACCGGGGGGGACAGGGGGCAAGGCGGGGAGCTGTTTTTT,CASSPTGGDRGQGGELFF
many,TRBD2,13,TRBV14,TRBJ2-7,TGTGCCAGCAGCCCCAGCGGGGGATACGAGCAGTACTTC,CASSPSGGYEQYF
many,TRBD2,15,TRBV7-8,TRBJ2-5,TGTGCCAGCAGCTTGTCTAGCGGGGTCCAAGAGACCCAGTACTTC,CASSLSSGVQETQYF
.,.,15,TRBV20-1,TRBJ2-3,TGCAGTCTTAGTGGGGGCGATACTAGCATAGATACGCAGTATTTT,CSLSGGDTSIDTQYF
.,TRBD2,16,TRBV7-2,TRBJ2-3,TGTGCCAGCAGCAGAACTAGCGGGGGGGCCCCAGATACGCAGTATTTT,CASSRTSGGAPDTQYF
many,.,11,TRBV6-1,TRBJ2-1,TGTGCCAGCGATCTAGACAATGAGCAGTTCTTC,CASDLDNEQFF
many,TRBD2,13,TRBV20-1,TRBJ2-1,TGCAGTGCTAGAGCGGGAGGAAGCAATGAGCAGTTCTTC,CSARAGGSNEQFF
few,.,13,TRBV6-2/TRBV6-3,TRBJ2-1,TGTGCCAGCAGTTACGGGGGTCCCAATGAGCAGTTCTTC,CASSYGGPNEQFF
many,TRBD1,14,TRBV9,TRBJ1-5,TGTGCCAGCAGCGAGGACAGGGGGGGTCAGCCCCAGCATTTT,CASSEDRGGQPQHF
many,.,14,TRBV5-8,TRBJ1-4,TGTGCCAGCAGCTTCAGCAGGGAGGGTGAAAAACTGTTTTTT,CASSFSREGEKLFF
many,.,16,TRBV5-4,TRBJ2-2,TGTGCCAGCAGCTTATTTCGGGGCGCGAACACCGGGGAGCTGTTTTTT,CASSLFRGANTGELFF
many,TRBD2,15,TRBV10-3,TRBJ2-7,TGTGCCATCAGTGAGGGACTAGCAAGCTCCTACGAGCAGTACTTC,CAISEGLASSYEQYF
many,TRBD2,17,TRBV24-1,TRBJ2-1,TGTGCCACCAGTGATTTCCGTGGACTAGTCGGGCACAATGAGCAGTTCTTC,CATSDFRGLVGHNEQFF
few,.,14,TRBV5-5,TRBJ2-3,TGTGCCAGCAACTTCCGCGGTGGGGCAGATACGCAGTATTTT,CASNFRGGADTQYF
many,TRBD1,14,TRBV12-5,TRBJ2-5,TGTGCTAGTGGTTTGAGCCAGGGGGCGGAGACCCAGTACTTC,CASGLSQGAETQYF
many,TRBD1,16,TRBV5-8,TRBJ2-2,TGTGCCAGCAGCGCCGGACAGGGGGCAGCTGGCGGGGAGCTGTTTTTT,CASSAGQGAAGGELFF
.,TRBD2,14,TRBV6-6,TRBJ2-1,TGTGCCAGCAGCTCTGCCGGGACTAGCGGAGAGCAGTTCTTC,CASSSAGTSGEQFF